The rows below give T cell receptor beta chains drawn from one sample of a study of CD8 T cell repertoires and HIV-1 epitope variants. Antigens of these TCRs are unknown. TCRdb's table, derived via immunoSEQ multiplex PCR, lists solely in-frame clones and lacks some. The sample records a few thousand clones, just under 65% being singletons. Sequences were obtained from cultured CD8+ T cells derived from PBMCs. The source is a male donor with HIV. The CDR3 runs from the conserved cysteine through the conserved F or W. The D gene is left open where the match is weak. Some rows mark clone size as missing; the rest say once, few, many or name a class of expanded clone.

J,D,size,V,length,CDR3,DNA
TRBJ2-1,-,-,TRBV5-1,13,CASSLGVYNEQFF,TGCGCCAGCAGCTTGGGTGTCTACAATGAGCAGTTCTTC
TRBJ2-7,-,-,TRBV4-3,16,CASSQDRGGKGYEQYF,TGCGCCAGCAGCCAAGATAGAGGGGGGAAAGGCTACGAGCAGTACTTC
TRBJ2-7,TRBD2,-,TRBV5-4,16,CASSSGGDPNSYEQYF,TGTGCCAGCAGCTCTGGGGGGGACCCGAACTCCTACGAGCAGTACTTC
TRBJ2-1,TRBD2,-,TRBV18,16,CASSPEERDWYNEQFF,TGTGCCAGCTCACCAGAGGAGCGGGATTGGTACAATGAGCAGTTCTTC
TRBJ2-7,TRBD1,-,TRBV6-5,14,CASTIRTGTYEQYF,TGTGCCAGCACCATAAGGACAGGTACCTACGAGCAGTACTTC
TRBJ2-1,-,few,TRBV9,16,CASSVEAGSSYNEQFF,TGTGCCAGCAGCGTAGAAGCCGGTAGCTCCTACAATGAGCAGTTCTTC
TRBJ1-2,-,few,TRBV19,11,CASSQGYGYTF,TGTGCCAGCTCTCAGGGCTATGGCTACACCTTC
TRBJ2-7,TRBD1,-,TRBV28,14,CASSSRQGAYEQYF,TGTGCCAGCAGTTCTAGACAGGGAGCCTACGAGCAGTACTTC
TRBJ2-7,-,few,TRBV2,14,CASTDDQGNYEQYF,TGTGCCAGCACCGATGATCAGGGGAACTACGAGCAGTACTTC
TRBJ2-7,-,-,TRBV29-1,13,CSVETGELGEQYF,TGCAGCGTTGAAACGGGGGAATTGGGCGAGCAGTACTTC
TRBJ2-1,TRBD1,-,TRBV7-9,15,CASRSQGGPYNEQFF,TGTGCCAGCAGATCACAGGGGGGACCCTACAATGAGCAGTTCTTC
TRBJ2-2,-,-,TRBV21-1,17,CASTKYREESITGELFF,TGTGCCAGCACCAAATATCGGGAGGAATCGATCACCGGGGAGCTGTTTTTT
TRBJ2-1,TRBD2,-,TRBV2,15,CATTPGTSSRDEQFF,TGTGCCACCACACCCGGGACTAGCTCTAGGGATGAGCAGTTCTTC
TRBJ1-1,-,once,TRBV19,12,CASSNLNTEAFF,TGTGCCAGTAGTAATCTAAACACTGAAGCTTTCTTT
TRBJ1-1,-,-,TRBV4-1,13,CASSQSRDTEAFF,TGCGCCAGCAGCCAATCCCGGGACACTGAAGCTTTCTTT
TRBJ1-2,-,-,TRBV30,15,CAWSGRDAWTYGYTF,TGTGCCTGGAGTGGACGGGACGCTTGGACCTATGGCTACACCTTC
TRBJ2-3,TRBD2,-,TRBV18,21,CASSPINELAGGPMGTDTQYF,TGTGCCAGCTCACCTATCAACGAACTAGCGGGAGGGCCTATGGGCACAGATACGCAGTATTTT
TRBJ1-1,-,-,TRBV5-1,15,CASSLADSLNDEAFF,TGCGCCAGCAGCTTGGCCGACAGCTTGAACGATGAAGCTTTCTTT
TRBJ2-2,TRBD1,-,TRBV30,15,CAWSTGQGVGGELFF,TGTGCCTGGAGTACGGGACAGGGGGTTGGCGGGGAGCTGTTTTTT
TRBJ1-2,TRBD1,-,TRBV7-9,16,CASSEDRDRTNYGYTF,TGTGCCAGCAGCGAGGACAGGGATAGAACTAACTATGGCTACACCTTC
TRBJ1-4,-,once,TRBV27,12,CASSGPDEKLFF,TGTGCCAGCAGTGGACCTGATGAAAAACTGTTTTTT
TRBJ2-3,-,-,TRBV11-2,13,CASSSDPADTQYF,TGTGCCAGCAGCTCGGATCCCGCGGATACGCAGTATTTT
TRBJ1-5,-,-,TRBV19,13,CASMGGVNQPQHF,TGTGCCAGTATGGGGGGGGTAAATCAGCCCCAGCATTTT
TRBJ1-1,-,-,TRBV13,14,CASSPKRASTEAFF,TGTGCCAGCAGCCCCAAGAGGGCTTCCACTGAAGCTTTCTTT
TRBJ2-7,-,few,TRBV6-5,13,CASSPRGSYEQYF,TGTGCCAGCAGCCCGAGGGGCTCCTACGAGCAGTACTTC
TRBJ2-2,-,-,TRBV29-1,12,CSVPGRGGELFF,TGCAGCGTTCCCGGCCGAGGCGGGGAGCTGTTTTTT
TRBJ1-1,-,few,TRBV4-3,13,CASSQDWNTEAFF,TGCGCCAGCAGCCAAGATTGGAACACTGAAGCTTTCTTT
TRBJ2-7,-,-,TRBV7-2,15,CASSLGTLSSYEQYF,TGTGCCAGCAGCTTAGGGACATTGAGCTCCTACGAGCAGTACTTC
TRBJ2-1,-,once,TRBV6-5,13,CASSSRDSDEQFF,TGTGCCAGCAGTTCCCGGGACTCGGATGAGCAGTTCTTC
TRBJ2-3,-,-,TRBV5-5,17,CASSPDPRSLSTDTQYF,TGTGCCAGCAGCCCGGACCCCCGGAGCCTCAGCACAGATACGCAGTATTTT
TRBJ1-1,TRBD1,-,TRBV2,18,CASSAGRQGFGMNTEAFF,TGTGCCAGCAGTGCAGGACGACAGGGGTTCGGGATGAACACTGAAGCTTTCTTT
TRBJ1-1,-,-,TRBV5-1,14,CASSLGRGDTEAFF,TGCGCCAGCAGCTTGGGGAGGGGTGACACTGAAGCTTTCTTT
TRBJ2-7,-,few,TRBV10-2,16,CASRGGWGKGTYEQYF,TGCGCCAGCAGGGGGGGATGGGGCAAGGGTACCTACGAGCAGTACTTC
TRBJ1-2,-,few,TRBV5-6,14,CASSLGQGLIRYTF,TGTGCCAGCAGCTTGGGGCAGGGGCTGATACGCTACACCTTC
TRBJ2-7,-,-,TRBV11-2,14,CASSVRPTSYEQYF,TGTGCCAGCAGCGTCAGGCCAACCTCCTACGAGCAGTACTTC
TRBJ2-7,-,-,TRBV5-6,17,CASSRWGGKEKANEQYF,TGTGCCAGCAGCCGGTGGGGCGGTAAGGAGAAGGCGAACGAGCAGTACTTC
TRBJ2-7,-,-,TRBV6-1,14,CASSEGRSSYEQYF,TGTGCCAGCAGTGAAGGGAGGAGCTCCTACGAGCAGTACTTC
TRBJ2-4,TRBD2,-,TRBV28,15,CASSLAGEAKNIQYF,TGTGCCAGCAGTTTAGCGGGGGAAGCCAAAAACATTCAGTACTTC
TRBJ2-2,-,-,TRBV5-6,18,CASSYGRLEYSDTGELFF,TGTGCCAGCAGCTATGGGAGGCTAGAATATAGCGACACCGGGGAGCTGTTTTTT
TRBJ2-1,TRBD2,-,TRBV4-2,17,CASSQGGGGSADNEQFF,TGTGCCAGCAGCCAAGGAGGAGGCGGGAGTGCGGACAATGAGCAGTTCTTC
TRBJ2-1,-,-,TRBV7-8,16,CASQSSPGSSYNEQFF,TGTGCCAGCCAGTCCTCCCCCGGCAGCTCCTACAATGAGCAGTTCTTC